The entry below describes one T cell receptor beta chain. This sample is drawn from a study of blood T cell repertoires in COVID-19. Study summary: Material from acute and convalescent COVID-19 was sourced from the United States, Italy and Spain. PBMCs, B-cell-depleted T cells, or T cells were the source of the cDNA or gDNA that made up the material.

In the original workflow: Nucleated cell number was recorded as an estimate derived from reference gene primer amplification. Here immunoSEQ multiplex PCR was the method, and the copy in TCRdb shows in-frame clones only, minus some. D and trimming come from the DNA, and the V and J calls and clone size come from that table. The data show about 240,000 clones, approximately 87% seen once. This sequence originates from a man aged 55 to 70 with acute or convalescent COVID-19. The source material was peripheral blood.

The CDR3 DNA sequence: TGTGCCAGTAGGATCCGGGACAGGGGATATGGCTACACCTTC. Protein: CASRIRDRGYGYTF. The chain uses TRBV19 and TRBJ1-2, with TRBD1 matching over 10 bases. Germline loops: CDR1 LNHDA, CDR2 SQIVND (reference sequence). After removal of 6 bases from V and 5 bases from J, the junction contained 6 bases not matched to a gene. The CDR3 spans 14 residues. Together with reference TRBV19 and TRBJ1-2, the CDR3 gives the full variable domain: DGGITQSPKYLFRKEGQNVTLSCEQNLNHDAMYWYRQDPGQGLRLIYYSQIVNDFQKGDIAEGYSVSREKKESFPLTVTSAQKNPTAFYLCASRIRDRGYGYTFGSGTRLTVV.